The T cell receptor beta chain described here comes from a study of T cells in Graves' hyperthyroidism and ophthalmopathy. Study context: Pretreatment peripheral blood was obtained at initial diagnosis.

Regions amplified from RNA transcripts were the TCR beta CDR3 regions. Initially, a first-round RT-PCR of the TCR CDR3 employed the HTBI primer set. TCRdb reprocessed the multiplex PCR reads with MiXCR, giving one entry per CDR3 protein. In the table there are 250,000 to 300,000 distinct CDR3 sequences, about an eighth of which are singletons. Findings and limits, study-wide: Researchers found most expanded thyroid clonotypes above 0.001 in blood as well.

The V end was cut by 4 bases, the J end by 11 bases, with 15 bases between. The CDR3 runs 14 residues. Germline values: CDR1 LNHDA, CDR2 SQIVND (reference sequence). A few counts support this clonotype. Antigen unknown. Specimen: blood. The rearrangement links TRBV19 to TRBJ1-6; D is perhaps TRBD1 (6 bases). This receptor was obtained from a woman under 40 with Graves' hyperthyroidism that later progressed to Graves' ophthalmopathy. CDR3 sequence reads: CASSTQGPPTPLHF. CDR3 DNA sequence: TGTGCCAGTAGTACACAGGGCCCGCCGACACCCCTCCACTTT.